This entry lists 27 T cell receptor beta chains sequenced from one sample in a study of CD8 T cells in Susac syndrome. Random hexamers were used to reverse transcribe the RNA input (roughly 0.5 to 1 ug). TCRdb re-analysed the immunoSEQ multiplex PCR reads in MiXCR, keeping a single row per CDR3 protein. The data show 150,000 to 190,000 distinct CDR3 sequences, 85% to 95% seen once. The specimen was CD4+ T cells from PBMCs. Receptors were obtained from a human donor with Susac syndrome.

The V call is TRBV5-1, the J call TRBJ1-6, with D maybe TRBD1 (6 bases). Germline lookup yields CDR1 SGHRS and CDR2 YFSETQ. The CDR3 has 16 residues. V lost 3 bases, J lost 0 bases, and 10 bases lay in between. For the CDR3, the DNA is TGCGCCAGCAGCTCGTGGGACATCTCCTATAATTCACCCCTCCACTTT. Translating gives CASSSWDISYNSPLHF.

The chain joins TRBV20-1 to TRBJ2-7, with a possible D match to TRBD1 (5 bases). Germline-derived CDR1 and CDR2 are DFQATT and SNEGSKA (reference sequence). Trimming cost V 1 base and J 7 bases, with 14 bases left between them. The CDR3 runs to 13 residues. The DNA for the CDR3 is TGCAGTGCTAGAGGACAGCCGGATTGGGAGCAGTACTTC. The encoded protein is CSARGQPDWEQYF.

This chain uses TRBV7-9 with TRBJ1-1; D remains ambiguous. CDR3 length equals 14 residues. V shed 5 bases and J shed 5 bases, with 15 bases lying between them. Germline CDR1 is SEHNR and CDR2 is FQNEAQ (reference sequence). The CDR3 nucleotides read TGTGCCAGCAGCCCTGGGTCCCCGGGAACTGAAGCTTTCTTT. This translates into CASSPGSPGTEAFF.

CDR3 in DNA: TGCAGCGTTCTTGCCGGGGTTAGCACAGATACGCAGTATTTT. It is translated as CSVLAGVSTDTQYF. This chain uses TRBV29-1 with TRBJ2-3, with a weak D call TRBD2 (5 bases). Trimming stripped 5 bases from V and 0 bases from J, with 12 bases between. Germline-derived CDR1 and CDR2 are SQVTM and ANQGSEA. There are 14 residues in the CDR3.

The J gene is TRBJ2-1, the V gene TRBV4-1; TRBD1 is a possible D gene (6 bases). CDR1 is MGHRA, CDR2 YSYEKL, per germline. Trimming left V 0 bases short and J 3 bases short, with 18 bases between. The CDR3 extends over 18 amino acids. The CDR3 region has the DNA TGCGCCAGCAGCCAAGAAGGTTCGAACAGGGCACTCTACAATGAGCAGTTCTTC. Translating it yields CASSQEGSNRALYNEQFF.

This clonotype was seen more than once but under ten times. The chain recombines TRBV20-1 with TRBJ2-1; 11 positions agree with TRBD2. Germline lookup yields CDR1 DFQATT and CDR2 SNEGSKA (reference sequence). CDR3 size: 14 residues. V was clipped by 4 bases and J by 4 bases; unmatched bases: 3. The CDR3 DNA is TGCAGTGCTATTCTAGCGGGGGGATACAATGAGCAGTTCTTC. Its translation: CSAILAGGYNEQFF.

This clonotype was found once. The chain carries TRBV19 and TRBJ2-3; D call uncertain. Germline assignment: CDR1 LNHDA and CDR2 SQIVND (reference sequence). The CDR3 covers 15 residues. V lost 3 bases and J 2 bases, leaving 12 bases between the germline ends. The CDR3 DNA sequence: TGTGCCAGTAGTATCTCGGCAGGCCTCACAGATACGCAGTATTTT. It encodes CASSISAGLTDTQYF.

This chain joins TRBV14 and TRBJ1-1; D unresolved. The CDR3 is 14 amino acids. Germline assignment: CDR1 SGHDN and CDR2 FVKESK. V was trimmed by 0 bases and J by 4 bases, leaving 9 bases between them. The CDR3 here is CASSQDLLGTEAFF. The DNA for the CDR3 is TGTGCCAGCAGCCAAGATCTCTTGGGCACTGAAGCTTTCTTT.

The chain links TRBV12-3 or TRBV12-4 to TRBJ1-2, with 9 bases that match TRBD1. This CDR3 comprises 15 residues. V lost 3 bases and J lost 8; bases outside the gene matches: 10. The CDR3 reads CASSFGDRVSGGYTF. Written as DNA, the CDR3 is TGTGCCAGCAGTTTCGGGGACAGGGTGAGCGGCGGCTACACCTTC.

The chain recombines TRBV15 with TRBJ1-3; no firm D call. Germline lookup yields CDR1 LNHNV and CDR2 YYDKDF (reference sequence). The CDR3 loop spans 18 amino acids. The V gene lost 0 bases and the J gene lost 0 bases, with 15 bases spanning the gap. The chain's CDR3 is CATSRDKAGSLSGNTIYF. CDR3 coding DNA: TGTGCCACCAGCAGAGATAAGGCGGGTTCCCTCTCTGGAAACACCATATATTTT. The whole variable domain, remainder taken from reference TRBV15 and TRBJ1-3, is DAMVIQNPRYQVTQFGKPVTLSCSQTLNHNVMYWYQQKSSQAPKLLFHYYDKDFNNEADTPDNFQSRRPNTSFCFLDIRSPGLGDTAMYLCATSRDKAGSLSGNTIYFGEGSWLTVV.

V and J are TRBV6-5 and TRBJ1-2; D is unresolved. CDR1 is MNHEY, CDR2 SVGAGI, per germline. CDR3 size: 15 residues. Between the trimmed V and J ends, which lost 1 base and 4 bases, there was a span of 13 bases. The CDR3 DNA is TGTGCCAGCAGTTACTTCCGGGTGGATGGCTATGGCTACACCTTC. Translating gives CASSYFRVDGYGYTF.

J is TRBJ2-5 and V is TRBV6-6, with 8 bases aligning to TRBD1. The CDR3 has 14 amino acids. V trimming: 6 bases; J trimming: 5 bases; junction bases outside the gene matches: 8. CDR1 and CDR2 from the germline V gene are MNHNY and SVGAGI (reference sequence). CDR3 residues: CASSPQGAWETQYF. Here the CDR3 DNA reads TGTGCCAGCAGCCCCCAGGGGGCATGGGAGACCCAGTACTTC.

The gene calls are TRBV18 and TRBJ1-2; a possible D gene is TRBD1 (5 bases). The germline V gene has CDR1 KGHSH and CDR2 LQKENI. V lost 0 bases and J lost 7, with 12 bases in between. The CDR3 has 14 residues. The CDR3 is CASSPPLQGRGYTF. CDR3 nucleotides: TGTGCCAGCTCACCACCGCTCCAGGGACGTGGCTACACCTTC.

The chain couples TRBV3-1 to TRBJ1-2, with no clear D. From germline, CDR1 is LGHDT and CDR2 YNNKEL (reference sequence). The CDR3 loop spans 15 amino acids. Trimming took off 0 bases at V and 3 bases at J, with 11 bases between the two ends. The CDR3 region has the DNA TGTGCCAGCAGCCAAGAAGCCCACAGATACTATGGCTACACCTTC. Its translation: CASSQEAHRYYGYTF.

The rearrangement joins TRBV27 to TRBJ1-1; no clear D. Germline CDR1 MNHEY, CDR2 SMNVEV (reference sequence). V was cut by 8 bases and J by 3 bases, with 13 bases left in between. The CDR3 runs to 13 residues. The CDR3 loop reads CASAHAWDTEAFF. The CDR3 region has the DNA TGTGCCAGCGCACATGCTTGGGACACTGAAGCTTTCTTT.

J is TRBJ1-4 and V is TRBV20-1; no clear D. CDR1 is DFQATT, CDR2 SNEGSKA, per germline (reference sequence). Trimming stripped 0 bases from V and 5 bases from J, with 7 bases between. This CDR3 comprises 13 residues. In nucleotides, the CDR3 is TGCAGTGCTAGAGATGTGGCAAATGAAAAACTGTTTTTT. This translates into CSARDVANEKLFF.

The gene calls are TRBV10-3 and TRBJ1-2; 7 bases align to TRBD1. In germline, CDR1 is ENHRY, CDR2 SYGVKD. This CDR3 contains 14 residues. V was clipped by 2 bases and J by 5 bases; unmatched bases: 5. The CDR3, as DNA: TGTGCCATCAGTGAGGAGGGACAGTTATATGGCTACACCTTC. This sequence encodes CAISEEGQLYGYTF.

The J gene is TRBJ2-2, the V gene TRBV11-2; 8 positions match TRBD2. Germline trimming cut 4 bases from V and 4 bases from J; bases unmatched to any gene: 11. Germline lookup yields CDR1 SGHAT and CDR2 FQNNGV. This CDR3 has 17 residues. Written as DNA, the CDR3 is TGTGCCAGCAGCTACCAGTTAGCGGGGAGGGGCACCGGGGAGCTGTTTTTT. Its translation is CASSYQLAGRGTGELFF.

The J gene is TRBJ1-2, the V gene TRBV28; a weak D match, TRBD1 (5 bases). The CDR3 is 13 amino acids. The ends were cut back, 3 bases at V and 5 bases at J, with 10 bases in the middle. In germline, CDR1 is MDHEN, CDR2 SYDVKM. The CDR3 DNA sequence: TGTGCCAGCAGTTTTAGCGGGGCGTATGGCTACACCTTC. This gives the protein CASSFSGAYGYTF.

The chain carries TRBV7-9 and TRBJ2-1, with D possibly matching TRBD1 (5 bases). CDR1 SEHNR and CDR2 FQNEAQ come from the germline V gene (reference sequence). Trimming took 5 bases from V and 0 from J, leaving 14 bases between them. This CDR3 region has 16 residues. The CDR3 DNA follows: TGTGCCAGCAGCCCATCAGGGTCAGGCTCCTACAATGAGCAGTTCTTC. Protein product: CASSPSGSGSYNEQFF.

The chain uses TRBV7-2 and TRBJ1-2; D gene unclear. Trimming left V 1 base short and J 7 bases short, with 7 bases between. Germline V gene data show CDR1 as SGHTA and CDR2 as FQGNSA. The CDR3 contains 12 residues. The CDR3 nucleotides read TGTGCCAGCAGCTTAGTAGGTAGTGGCTACACCTTC. Protein product: CASSLVGSGYTF. The full variable domain, rest sourced from reference TRBV7-2 and TRBJ1-2, is GAGVSQSPSNKVTEKGKDVELRCDPISGHTALYWYRQSLGQGLEFLIYFQGNSAPDKSGLPSDRFSAERTGGSVSTLTIQRTQQEDSAVYLCASSLVGSGYTFGSGTRLTVV.

The chain carries TRBV29-1 and TRBJ1-2; TRBD1 matches at 7 bases. Germline CDR1 reads SQVTM; CDR2 reads ANQGSEA. With V trimmed by 4 bases and J by 5 bases, 4 bases remained unmatched. The length of the CDR3 is 12 residues. The CDR3 nucleotides read TGCAGCGTTGCACCGGGACAGTATGGCTACACCTTC. Translation gives CSVAPGQYGYTF.

The chain has TRBV12-3 or TRBV12-4 and TRBJ1-5; D remains unclear. V was trimmed by 2 bases and J by 8 bases, leaving 10 bases between them. The CDR3 length is 13 residues. The CDR3 nucleotides are TGTGCCAGCAGTTTACAGGACTCCAAGCCCCAGCATTTT. It translates to CASSLQDSKPQHF.

This clonotype was observed once. This chain links TRBV12-3 or TRBV12-4 with TRBJ2-3; TRBD1 matches 7 bases. The ends lost 6 bases at V and 4 bases at J; junction bases unmatched: 4. This CDR3 has 13 residues. Written as DNA, the CDR3 is TGTGCCAGCAGCCGACAGGGACCAGATACGCAGTATTTT. Translation: CASSRQGPDTQYF.

The chain combines TRBV10-3 with TRBJ1-1, with 8 bases lining up with TRBD1. CDR3 length: 14 amino acids. The germline V gene has CDR1 ENHRY and CDR2 SYGVKD. V lost 7 bases, J lost 0 bases, and 4 bases stayed unmatched. Here the CDR3 reads CAIKPQGVNTEAFF. The DNA of the CDR3 is TGTGCCATCAAACCACAGGGGGTGAACACTGAAGCTTTCTTT.

The chain uses TRBV12-3 or TRBV12-4 and TRBJ2-7; tentatively, D is TRBD2 (6 bases). The CDR3 sequence is 15 residues long. The ends were cut back, 5 bases at V and 1 base at J, with 15 bases in the middle. As DNA, the CDR3 is TGTGCCAGCAGTGCGGGACCGATCTCATCCTACGAGCAGTACTTC. It yields the protein CASSAGPISSYEQYF.

The rearrangement links TRBV25-1 to TRBJ1-2, with no clear D. The CDR3 is made up of 14 amino acids. Trimming took off 2 bases at V and 4 bases at J, with 11 bases between the two ends. Germline loops: CDR1 MGHDK, CDR2 SYGVNS. The CDR3 protein is CASSEETQPYGYTF. In nucleotides, the CDR3 is TGTGCCAGCAGTGAAGAGACTCAGCCCTATGGCTACACCTTC.